The T cell receptor (beta chain) under discussion was sequenced for a study of human T cells and chemical hapten exposure (dated by TCRdb to the early 2020s). A note on the overall study: For sensitization, 2% DPC in acetone was applied to a 2 cm by 2 cm area of upper inner arm skin. Patch testing was done on the upper back using Finn chambers containing 0.01% DPC, and results were scored after 6 days according to International Contact Dermatitis Research Group standards. The study tracked peripheral blood TCR repertoire changes in vivo during primary and secondary sensitization to the hapten diphenylcyclopropenone (DPC) in alopecia patients. Libraries were pooled for sequencing, and per-sample TCR yields varied mainly because of small differences in library volumes within the pool. Each blood RNA sample was used to sequence both TCR alpha and TCR beta chains. Under 30 alopecia patients gave blood for TCR sequencing at one to four time points (pre-sensitization, 2, 6 and 24 weeks). Most of the patients in the cohort were female, and the cohort covered alopecia areata with under or over 50% scalp involvement, alopecia totalis and alopecia universalis. Patients additionally received weekly therapeutic DPC doses to the scalp throughout the roughly 25-week study period. Blood samples were taken from patients before sensitization (week 0) and at 2, 6 and about 24 weeks after DPC sensitization. Beyond this particular receptor, the publication reports: Expanded TCRs formed significantly more large CDR3 similarity clusters than pre-sensitization or healthy control sets, consistent with antigen-driven responses. Repeated subsampling changed both the strength of the expansion versus patch-test correlation and the threshold at which that correlation became significant. Because all patients had alopecia, a presumed autoimmune disease, the immune response of the patients might differ from that of healthy individuals. The number of TCRs above 1 in 1000 frequency did not change with DPC sensitization; there was no evidence of global repertoire structure alterations. A positive correlation was found between the number of PT1 expanded TCRs and patch test score, with significance reached at thresholds 8, 16 and 32 but not 4.

The sample's time point, from its label and the paper: patch test 1, 2 weeks after DPC sensitization. The treatment or condition tag for this specimen amounts to: therapeutic diphenylcyclopropenone sensitization with weekly scalp DPC. Total RNA was isolated from unfractionated whole blood collected in Tempus Blood RNA tubes. Blood at each patch-test visit was drawn before the patch test was applied. Patients were considered eligible if aged 18 to 70, diagnosed with alopecia and deemed suitable for DPC therapy, and patients were excluded if pregnant. The library was built by means of RACE. Data came from a NextSeq 500. During library preparation, unique molecular identifiers were attached to individual cDNA molecules so that TCRs could be counted in a quantitative, reproducible way. Per the original workflow: The median number of TCRs per sample was roughly 98,000, ranging from about 20,000 to 690,600. The Decombinator software suite was used to annotate V, J and CDR3 in the TCR reads. For PS versus PT1 abundance plots, all samples were subsampled to the same number of TCRs (28,000). Expanded TCRs were defined as absent before sensitization and observed at least eight times at the 2-week time point. Using fastp at Q25 and MiXCR, TCRdb reprocessed the public reads and kept productive beta chains. Rows with one shared CDR3 protein collapse into an entry with the most common genes and DNA. The V and J calls here are based on TCRdb, not the publication. The sample table contains 42,000 or so distinct CDR3 sequences; only one count was recorded for under 5% of them. The top ten hold around 26% of the sample.

CDR1 is given as MDHEN and CDR2 as SYDVKM, both from the germline V gene. Including the terminal cysteine and phenylalanine, the CDR3 comprises 12 residues. The only DNA kept is the CDR3, 36 bases in frame from the first base. V loses 2 bases of germline sequence and J loses 7 bases, and the interval between the two ends is 6 bases. This clonotype was detected ten times or more. No antigen is known for it. Base qualities are not recorded, but no much larger clone differs from it by a single base. The chain uses TRBV28 and TRBJ2-1; the D gene is possibly TRBD1, with 6 bases matching. The sequence derives from a man between 50 and 59 years old with alopecia areata. Some clones in this sample may be carry-over from other donors' samples. The sequences come from whole blood, collected in connection with sensitization to the hapten diphenylcyclopropenone (DPC). The DNA sequence is given as TGTGCCAGCAGTTTAAGGGGGAATGAGCAGTTCTTC. This sequence encodes CASSLRGNEQFF. Beyond the CDR3, the reference TRBV28 and TRBJ2-1 genes provide the residues; the full variable domain reads: DVKVTQSSRYLVKRTGEKVFLECVQDMDHENMFWYRQDPGLGLRLIYFSYDVKMKEKGDIPEGYSVSREKKERFSLILESASTNQTSMYLCASSLRGNEQFFGPGTRLTVL.